In its sample, the clone carrying this T cell receptor (beta chain) was seen many times. No antigen is known for it. These data originate in a study of T cells in Graves' hyperthyroidism and ophthalmopathy. Amplification of TCR beta CDR3 regions used RNA as the template. A set of HTBI primers served as the primers for a first-round RT-PCR of the TCR CDR3. MiXCR, run by TCRdb on the multiplex PCR reads, gives a single entry per CDR3 protein. Among under 130,000 distinct CDR3 sequences listed, approximately 50% were seen once. Overall study findings and caveats: Ophthalmopathy and stable hyperthyroidism were separated by a 13 V-J model.

J gave up 2 bases and V 1 base, and 17 bases lay outside the gene matches. CDR3 length equals 19 residues. Germline CDR1 SEHNR, CDR2 FQNEAQ (reference sequence). The sequence came from a man in his forties with Graves' hyperthyroidism. This chain connects TRBV7-9 to TRBJ2-7; the match to TRBD1 covers 7 bases. Material for sequencing was blood. The CDR3 spells CASSLVVLTGTAIPYEQYF. The CDR3 region has the DNA TGTGCCAGCAGCTTAGTCGTACTTACCGGGACAGCGATCCCCTACGAGCAGTACTTC. Together with reference TRBV7-9 and TRBJ2-7, the CDR3 gives the full variable domain: DTGVSQNPRHKITKRGQNVTFRCDPISEHNRLYWYRQTLGQGPEFLTYFQNEAQLEKSRLLSDRFSAERPKGSFSTLEIQRTEQGDSAMYLCASSLVVLTGTAIPYEQYFGPGTRLTVT.